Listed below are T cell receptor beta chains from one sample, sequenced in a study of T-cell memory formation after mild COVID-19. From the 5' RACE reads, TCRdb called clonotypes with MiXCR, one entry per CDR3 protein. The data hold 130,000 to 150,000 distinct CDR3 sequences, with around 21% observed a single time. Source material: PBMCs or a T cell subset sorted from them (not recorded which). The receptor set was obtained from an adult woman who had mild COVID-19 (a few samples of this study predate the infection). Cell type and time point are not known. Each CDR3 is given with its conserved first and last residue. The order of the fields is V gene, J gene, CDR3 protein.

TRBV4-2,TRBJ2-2,CASSPGGTAGELFF
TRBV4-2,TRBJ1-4,CASSQDGTGGLKLFF
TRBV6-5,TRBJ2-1,CASSYSTSGRWEQFF
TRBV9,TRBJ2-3,CASSATRQGQTDTQYF
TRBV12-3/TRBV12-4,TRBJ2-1,CASRIDQSYNEQFF
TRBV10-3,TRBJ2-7,CAISGLRATGTSLLEQYF
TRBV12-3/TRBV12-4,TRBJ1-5,CASHFSGQPQHF
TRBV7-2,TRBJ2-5,CASSKYQETQYF
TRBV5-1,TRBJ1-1,CASSETSNTEAFF
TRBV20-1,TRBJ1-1,CSAETATNTEAFF
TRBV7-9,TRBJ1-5,CASSKGSGQGGQPQHF
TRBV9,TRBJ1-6,CASSEEGPPSPLHF
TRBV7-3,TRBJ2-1,CASSLRTSAYNEQFF
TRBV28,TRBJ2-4,CASTGPPPDKNIQYF
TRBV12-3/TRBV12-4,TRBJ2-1,CASSPWAGQGNEQFF
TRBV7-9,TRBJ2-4,CASSSGSQRGAPKNIQYF
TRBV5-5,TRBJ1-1,CASSPDRANTEAFF
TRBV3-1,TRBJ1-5,CASSQSGWGQPQHF
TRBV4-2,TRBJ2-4,CASSLGGGAKNIQYF
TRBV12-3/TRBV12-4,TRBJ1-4,CASSFEGVNEKLFF
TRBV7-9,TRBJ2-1,CASSLGSVDHNEQFF
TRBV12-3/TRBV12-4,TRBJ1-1,CASTRGGLAEAFF
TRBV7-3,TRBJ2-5,CASSYLPVAGGETQYF
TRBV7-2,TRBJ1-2,CASSRLRDPYGYTF